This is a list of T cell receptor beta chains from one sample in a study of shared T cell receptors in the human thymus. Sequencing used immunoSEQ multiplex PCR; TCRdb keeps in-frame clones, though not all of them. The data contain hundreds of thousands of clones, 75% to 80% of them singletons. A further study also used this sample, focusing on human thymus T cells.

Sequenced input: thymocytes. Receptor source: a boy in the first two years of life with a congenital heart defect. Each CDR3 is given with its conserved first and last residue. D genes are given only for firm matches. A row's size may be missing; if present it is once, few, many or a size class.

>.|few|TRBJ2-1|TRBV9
CASSDFHNEQFF
TGTGCCAGCAGCGACTTCCACAATGAGCAGTTCTTC
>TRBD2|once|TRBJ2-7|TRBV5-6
CASSPASGIEQYF
TGTGCCAGCAGTCCCGCTAGCGGTATAGAGCAGTACTTC
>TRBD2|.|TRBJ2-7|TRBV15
CATSRGLAGGIYEQYF
TGTGCCACCAGCAGAGGGCTAGCGGGAGGGATCTACGAGCAGTACTTC
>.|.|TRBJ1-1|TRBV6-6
CASSYRREDTEAFF
TGTGCCAGCAGTTACCGTCGAGAGGACACTGAAGCTTTCTTT
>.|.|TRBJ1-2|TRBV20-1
CRARGSYGYTF
TGCAGAGCGAGGGGGAGTTATGGCTACACCTTC
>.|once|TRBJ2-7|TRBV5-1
CASNQGHTSYEQYF
TGCGCCAGCAATCAGGGACACACGTCCTACGAGCAGTACTTC
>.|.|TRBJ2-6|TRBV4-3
CASSQVPGGANVLTF
TGCGCCAGCAGCCAAGTTCCCGGTGGGGCCAACGTCCTGACTTTC
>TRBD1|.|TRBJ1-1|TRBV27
CASSPYGQGKTEAFF
TGTGCCAGCAGCCCCTATGGACAGGGGAAGACTGAAGCTTTCTTT
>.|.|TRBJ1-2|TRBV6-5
CASRYRARGSTGGYTF
TGTGCCAGCAGGTACAGGGCCCGAGGATCAACGGGGGGCTACACCTTC
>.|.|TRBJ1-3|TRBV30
CAWSAKAGAGIHSGNTIYF
TGTGCCTGGAGCGCAAAGGCGGGGGCCGGAATACATTCTGGAAACACCATATATTTT
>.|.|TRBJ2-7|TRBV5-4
CASSPHLYYEQYF
TGTGCCAGCAGCCCCCATCTATACTACGAGCAGTACTTC
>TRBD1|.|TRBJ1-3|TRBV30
CAWSDRQGANGNTIYF
TGTGCCTGGAGCGACAGACAGGGGGCCAATGGAAACACCATATATTTT
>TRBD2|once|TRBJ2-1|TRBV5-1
CASSPELAGVYNEQFF
TGCGCCAGCAGCCCTGAACTAGCGGGAGTTTACAATGAGCAGTTCTTC
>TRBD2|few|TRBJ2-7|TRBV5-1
CASSVTSPHYEQYF
TGCGCCAGCAGCGTGACTAGCCCCCACTACGAGCAGTACTTC
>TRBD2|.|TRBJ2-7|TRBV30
CAWREKASGRASSYEQYF
TGTGCCTGGAGAGAGAAGGCTAGCGGGAGGGCGAGCTCCTACGAGCAGTACTTC
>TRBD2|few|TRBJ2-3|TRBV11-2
CASSLGEGLTDTQYF
TGTGCCAGCAGCTTAGGGGAGGGGCTCACAGATACGCAGTATTTT
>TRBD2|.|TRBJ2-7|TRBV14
CASSQDLHGGSYEQYF
TGTGCCAGCAGCCAAGACCTCCACGGGGGGTCCTACGAGCAGTACTTC
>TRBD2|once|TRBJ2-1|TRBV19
CASTPSGRYLWNEQFF
TGTGCCAGTACCCCTAGCGGGAGATACCTCTGGAATGAGCAGTTCTTC
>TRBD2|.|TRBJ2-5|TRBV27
CASSLRMLAGGQGETQYF
TGTGCCAGCAGTTTACGGATGCTAGCGGGAGGCCAGGGAGAGACCCAGTACTTC
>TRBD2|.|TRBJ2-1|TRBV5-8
CASSPAGGYNEQFF
TGTGCCAGCAGCCCCGCGGGGGGCTACAATGAGCAGTTCTTC
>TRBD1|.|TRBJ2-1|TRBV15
CATSRDQTGMNEQFF
TGTGCCACCAGCAGAGACCAGACAGGGATGAATGAGCAGTTCTTC
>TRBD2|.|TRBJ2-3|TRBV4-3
CASSQETGLAGSTDTQYF
TGCGCCAGCAGCCAAGAAACGGGACTAGCGGGGAGCACAGATACGCAGTATTTT
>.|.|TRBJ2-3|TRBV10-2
CASTPRGPGDTQYF
TGCGCCAGCACCCCGCGGGGCCCGGGGGATACGCAGTATTTT
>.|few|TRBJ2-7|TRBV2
CASSEALRGSSYEQYF
TGTGCCAGCAGTGAAGCGCTTAGAGGGAGCTCCTACGAGCAGTACTTC
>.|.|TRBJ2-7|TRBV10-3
CAISPHLNLQGRHYEQYF
TGTGCCATCAGTCCTCACCTCAATTTACAGGGTAGACACTACGAGCAGTACTTC
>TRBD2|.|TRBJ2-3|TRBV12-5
CASGLSLGGATDTQYF
TGTGCTAGTGGTTTGTCCCTCGGGGGGGCCACAGATACGCAGTATTTT
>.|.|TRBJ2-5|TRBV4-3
CASSQDELQETQYF
TGCGCCAGCAGCCAAGATGAACTGCAAGAGACCCAGTACTTC
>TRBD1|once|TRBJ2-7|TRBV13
CASSNRDRVLEQYF
TGTGCCAGCTCCAACCGGGACAGGGTCCTCGAGCAGTACTTC
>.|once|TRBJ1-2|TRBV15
CATSRGRSSRNYGYTF
TGTGCCACCAGCAGGGGGCGGTCCTCCCGCAACTATGGCTACACCTTC
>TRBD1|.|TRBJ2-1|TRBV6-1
CASSDRDRGQNEQFF
TGTGCCAGCAGTGACCGGGACAGGGGGCAAAATGAGCAGTTCTTC
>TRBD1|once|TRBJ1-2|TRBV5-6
CASTGGSRGYTF
TGTGCAAGCACAGGGGGCTCTAGGGGCTACACCTTC
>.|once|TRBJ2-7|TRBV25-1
CASSEPEGRYEQYF
TGTGCCAGCAGTGAACCGGAGGGACGGTACGAGCAGTACTTC
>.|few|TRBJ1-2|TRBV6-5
CASTPDSNYGYTF
TGTGCCAGCACCCCGGACAGTAACTATGGCTACACCTTC
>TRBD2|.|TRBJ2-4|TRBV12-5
CASGLVLAGAKNIQYF
TGTGCTAGTGGTTTGGTACTAGCGGGAGCCAAAAACATTCAGTACTTC
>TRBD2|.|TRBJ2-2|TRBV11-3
CASSPRTSGRMNTGELFF
TGTGCCAGCAGCCCCCGGACTAGCGGGAGGATGAACACCGGGGAGCTGTTTTTT
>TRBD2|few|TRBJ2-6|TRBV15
CATSRDGGRGSGANVLTF
TGTGCCACCAGCAGAGATGGAGGGAGGGGCTCTGGGGCCAACGTCCTGACTTTC
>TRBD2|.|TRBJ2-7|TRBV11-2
CASSSTGTSGPYEQYF
TGTGCCAGCAGCTCGACAGGGACTAGCGGGCCCTACGAGCAGTACTTC
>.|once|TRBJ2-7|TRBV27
CASSLWAHSYEQYF
TGTGCCAGCAGTTTATGGGCGCACTCCTACGAGCAGTACTTC
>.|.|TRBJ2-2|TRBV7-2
CASSLSQVNTGELFF
TGTGCCAGCAGCTTAAGTCAGGTTAACACCGGGGAGCTGTTTTTT
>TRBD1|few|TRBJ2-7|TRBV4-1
CASSPRQGGNEQYF
TGCGCCAGCAGCCCGCGACAGGGGGGAAACGAGCAGTACTTC
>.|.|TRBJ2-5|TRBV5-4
CASSLALGSGVGRETQYF
TGTGCCAGCAGCTTGGCCCTAGGGTCCGGGGTAGGGAGAGAGACCCAGTACTTC
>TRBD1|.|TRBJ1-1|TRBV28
CASSLFPRDREVMNTEAFF
TGTGCCAGCAGTTTATTTCCCCGGGACAGGGAGGTGATGAACACTGAAGCTTTCTTT
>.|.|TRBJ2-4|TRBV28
CASSFRLGDNIQYF
TGTGCCAGCAGTTTTCGGCTAGGAGATAACATTCAGTACTTC
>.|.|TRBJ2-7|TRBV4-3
CASSQVGQSNSYEQYF
TGCGCCAGCAGCCAAGTTGGACAGTCAAATTCCTACGAGCAGTACTTC
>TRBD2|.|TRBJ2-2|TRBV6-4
CASSAQAGGEIGELFF
TGTGCCAGCAGTGCTCAAGCGGGAGGAGAAATCGGGGAGCTGTTTTTT